This record looks at one T cell receptor beta chain sequence and its context. Antigen specificity is unknown. This entry is derived from a study of blood T cells in healthy people across ages. The CDR3 has 13 amino acids. V lost 0 bases and J 3 bases, leaving 4 bases between the germline ends. Germline lookup yields CDR1 KGHSH and CDR2 LQKENI. A J-beta primer mix and a sample-barcoded 5' primer were used in a second PCR of about 7 to 12 cycles. TCRdb re-called the 5' RACE reads with MiXCR, one entry per CDR3 protein. The data hold more than 450,000 distinct CDR3 sequences, with approximately 26% observed a single time. Overall study findings and caveats: Expanded clonotype shifts may have been confounded, as the donors had an unknown CMV status.

These data were likewise used in another study, on T cells of mothers and their children. As that report states: Related mother-child pairs showed slightly higher but non-significant overlap than unrelated pairs.

Specimen: blood. This sequence joins TRBV18 and TRBJ2-3, with no clear D. The source is a boy between 2 and 15 years old in good health. CDR3 region: CASSPPETDTQYF. The DNA for the CDR3 is TGTGCCAGCTCACCACCCGAAACAGATACGCAGTATTTT.